A selection of T cell receptor beta chains follows, all from one sample in a study of T cell repertoires in cytomegalovirus infection. The antigens of these receptors remain unknown. TCRdb recomputed calls from the reads with MiXCR, one row per CDR3 protein. The table shows fewer than 1,000,000 distinct CDR3 sequences, with roughly 30% occurring only once. Sequencing used cultured CD8+ T cells from PBMCs, obtained from culture after CMV antigen stimulation. The source is a human donor in good health (CMV status not recorded). Some clones in this sample may be carry-over from other donors' samples. CDR3s include the opening cysteine and the closing phenylalanine or tryptophan. The order of the fields is V gene, clone size, D gene, J gene, CDR3 DNA, CDR3 protein. A D gene is named only where the DNA matches it firmly. Size is stated for part of the rows, as once, few or many counts, or as a class when the clone is expanded.

V: TRBV12-3/TRBV12-4; size: few; D: .; J: TRBJ2-2; DNA: TGTGCCAGCAGTTTAACGGCGCCCGGGGAGCTGTTTTTT; CDR3: CASSLTAPGELFF
V: TRBV15; size: .; D: .; J: TRBJ2-7; DNA: TGTGCCACCAGCAGAGTTAGCGGCTACGAGCAGTACTTC; CDR3: CATSRVSGYEQYF
V: TRBV2; size: .; D: .; J: TRBJ1-2; DNA: TGTGCCAGCAGGGGACTGCGAGACTCCTATGGCTACACCTTC; CDR3: CASRGLRDSYGYTF
V: TRBV15; size: few; D: .; J: TRBJ2-1; DNA: TGTGCCACCAGCAGAGATGCAGAATCCTACAATGAGCAGTTCTTC; CDR3: CATSRDAESYNEQFF
V: TRBV7-9; size: many; D: .; J: TRBJ1-5; DNA: TGTGCCAGCAGCCCTCTTGGAGGGAATAGCAATCAGCCCCAGCATTTT; CDR3: CASSPLGGNSNQPQHF
V: TRBV20-1; size: .; D: TRBD1; J: TRBJ1-3; DNA: TGCAGTGCTAGAGGGGGCCGGGACAGGGTGCACTCTGGAAACACCATATATTTT; CDR3: CSARGGRDRVHSGNTIYF
V: TRBV25-1; size: .; D: .; J: TRBJ2-1; DNA: TGTGCCAGCAGACCTAGAAAGGGGCTACAGTTCTTC; CDR3: CASRPRKGLQFF
V: TRBV19; size: few; D: TRBD1; J: TRBJ1-4; DNA: TGTGCCAGTAGTATAATTGGGACAGCCCCAACTAATGAAAAACTGTTTTTT; CDR3: CASSIIGTAPTNEKLFF
V: TRBV7-3; size: .; D: TRBD2; J: TRBJ2-1; DNA: TGTGCCAGCAGCAAGACTAGCGGGGGGCCGGGTTACAATGAGCAGTTCTTC; CDR3: CASSKTSGGPGYNEQFF
V: TRBV12-3/TRBV12-4; size: many; D: TRBD2; J: TRBJ2-1; DNA: TGTGCCAGCAGTTTCATACTAGCGGGTTCAAGCTCCTACAATGAGCAGTTCTTC; CDR3: CASSFILAGSSSYNEQFF
V: TRBV6-6; size: .; D: .; J: TRBJ2-2; DNA: TGTGCCAGCAGCGTAGTGGGCCCCCTGACCGGGGAGCTGTTTTTT; CDR3: CASSVVGPLTGELFF
V: TRBV6-1; size: .; D: .; J: TRBJ1-1; DNA: TGTGCCAGCATTGAAGGTCTCCCAGTCTTT; CDR3: CASIEGLPVF
V: TRBV7-8; size: many; D: TRBD2; J: TRBJ2-1; DNA: TGTGCCAGCAGCGGACTAGCGGGGGGGCTGAGGAATGAGCAGTTCTTC; CDR3: CASSGLAGGLRNEQFF
V: TRBV7-3; size: .; D: .; J: TRBJ2-3; DNA: TGTGCCAGCAGCACTTGGGGGGGGCAAAATCAGTATTTT; CDR3: CASSTWGGQNQYF
V: TRBV14; size: .; D: .; J: TRBJ2-3; DNA: TGTGCCAGCAGCCAAGATCCAGGCCCTGGGGGAAATACGCAGTATTTT; CDR3: CASSQDPGPGGNTQYF
V: TRBV6-1; size: few; D: .; J: TRBJ1-1; DNA: TGTGCCAGCTCGTATTCAGGTAGTGGAGGCACTGAAGCTTTCTTT; CDR3: CASSYSGSGGTEAFF
V: TRBV10-3; size: .; D: TRBD2; J: TRBJ2-2; DNA: TGTGCCTCCCAGCCCGGGACTAGCGGCGGGGAGCTGTTTTTT; CDR3: CASQPGTSGGELFF
V: TRBV6-2/TRBV6-3; size: many; D: TRBD2; J: TRBJ2-3; DNA: TGTGCCAGCAGACCCGGGACTAGCGCAACAGATACGCAGTATTTT; CDR3: CASRPGTSATDTQYF
V: TRBV4-1; size: few; D: .; J: TRBJ2-6; DNA: TGCGCCAGCAGCCAAGATACAGGTTCTGGGGCCAACGTCCTGACTTTC; CDR3: CASSQDTGSGANVLTF
V: TRBV27; size: few; D: .; J: TRBJ1-1; DNA: TGTGCCAGCAGTCCCCCGGGGGTAGATACCTTGAACACTGAAGCTTTCTTT; CDR3: CASSPPGVDTLNTEAFF
V: TRBV28; size: .; D: .; J: TRBJ1-6; DNA: TGTGCCAGCAGTTTTTACCTTCCGGGTGCGAGCTCCTATAATTCACCCCTCCACTTT; CDR3: CASSFYLPGASSYNSPLHF
V: TRBV27; size: .; D: TRBD1; J: TRBJ1-1; DNA: TGTGCCAGCAGTCCCCCCGGGACAGGAATGAACACTGAAGCTTTCTTT; CDR3: CASSPPGTGMNTEAFF
V: TRBV6-6; size: .; D: .; J: TRBJ1-2; DNA: TGTGCCAGCGGCCTGCCCCCCTATGGCTACACCTTC; CDR3: CASGLPPYGYTF
V: TRBV19; size: few; D: .; J: TRBJ1-2; DNA: TGTGCCAGTAGTATTGGCTATGAGACGCGGGATGGCTACACCTTC; CDR3: CASSIGYETRDGYTF
V: TRBV20-1; size: .; D: .; J: TRBJ1-1; DNA: TGCAGTGCTAGAGCAGGCGCTATGAACACTGAAGCTTTCTTT; CDR3: CSARAGAMNTEAFF
V: TRBV6-2/TRBV6-3; size: once; D: TRBD1; J: TRBJ1-1; DNA: TGTGCCAGCAGTTACTCTACAAGCGGGACAGGGGAGGTTCAGTTT; CDR3: CASSYSTSGTGEVQF
V: TRBV6-4; size: .; D: .; J: TRBJ2-3; DNA: TGTGCCAGCAGTGAGGAGGGATTCCTCACAGATACGCAGTATTTT; CDR3: CASSEEGFLTDTQYF
V: TRBV20-1; size: .; D: .; J: TRBJ2-7; DNA: TGCAGTGCTAGAGCCTTTGACGAGCAGTACTTC; CDR3: CSARAFDEQYF
V: TRBV13; size: .; D: TRBD1; J: TRBJ2-1; DNA: TGTGCCAGCACCCTCTTCGCGGGGGGACAGGGGGGAAGATATGAGCAGTTCTTC; CDR3: CASTLFAGGQGGRYEQFF
V: TRBV2; size: .; D: TRBD1; J: TRBJ1-4; DNA: TGTGCCAGCGACAGGGGTAGCGAAAAACTGTTTTTT; CDR3: CASDRGSEKLFF
V: TRBV28; size: .; D: TRBD1; J: TRBJ1-4; DNA: TGTGCCAGCAGTTTATACAGGGGTGAAAAACTGTTTTTT; CDR3: CASSLYRGEKLFF
V: TRBV28; size: .; D: .; J: TRBJ2-1; DNA: TGTGCCAGCAGTTTGACGGGGGGCGGGAGTGAGCAGTTCTTC; CDR3: CASSLTGGGSEQFF
V: TRBV18; size: few; D: TRBD1; J: TRBJ1-3; DNA: TGTGCCAGCTCACCCTCTCCCGGGACAGTAATTCGAAACACCATATATTTT; CDR3: CASSPSPGTVIRNTIYF
V: TRBV6-1; size: many; D: .; J: TRBJ2-2; DNA: TGTGCCAGCAGTGAAAGTGGCTTCCCCGGGGAGCTGTTTTTT; CDR3: CASSESGFPGELFF
V: TRBV5-1; size: .; D: TRBD2; J: TRBJ2-1; DNA: TGCGCCAGCAGCTTGGTATGGGGGGGGAATGAGCAGTTCTTC; CDR3: CASSLVWGGNEQFF
V: TRBV12-3/TRBV12-4; size: many; D: TRBD2; J: TRBJ2-7; DNA: TGTGCCAGCAGTTCCGGGAGGTTCGAGCAGTACTTC; CDR3: CASSSGRFEQYF